Presented here are 14 T cell receptor beta chains from one specimen sequenced in a study of blood T cell repertoires in COVID-19 (dated by TCRdb to 2018 to 2020). Receptor libraries were prepared by the immunoSEQ multiplex PCR assay. TCRdb took over this immuneACCESS table, retaining in-frame rearrangements with V and J assigned. Such tables are incomplete; in checked studies, under half of the missing clones stem from an unresolved V gene, and the remainder is unexplained. Recorded for this sample are about 300,000 clones; 86% of them occurred a single time. Of the sample, 10% falls within the top ten clones. Sequencing input: PBMCs or T cells enriched from blood (not recorded which). Receptors originate from a woman in her late teens or twenties who had recovered from COVID-19.

The V gene is TRBV6-5, the J gene TRBJ2-7; perhaps TRBD1 as D (5 bases). The CDR3 runs to 16 residues. V shed 0 bases and J shed 1 base, with 13 bases lying between them. Germline values: CDR1 MNHEY, CDR2 SVGAGI. This CDR3 reads CASSYSGTGESYEQYF. In nucleotides, the CDR3 is TGTGCCAGCAGTTACTCCGGCACAGGTGAATCCTACGAGCAGTACTTC.

Written as DNA, the CDR3 is TGCGCCAGCAGTCAATCTTGTCCCTGCACAGATACGCAGTATTTT. Its translation: CASSQSCPCTDTQYF. V gene TRBV23-1 combines with J gene TRBJ2-3; D remains unclear. TRBV23-1 qualifies as an ORF whose function is uncertain. The CDR3 totals 15 residues. Between the trimmed V and J ends, which lost 0 bases and 1 base, there was a span of 8 bases.

The chain couples TRBV6-5 to TRBJ1-1, with D perhaps matching TRBD1 (5 bases). Trimming pared 2 bases from V and 4 bases from J, leaving 11 bases between. The germline V gene has CDR1 MNHEY and CDR2 SVGAGI. CDR3 length: 14 residues. The CDR3 is CASSYLQQGTEAFF. DNA of the CDR3: TGTGCCAGCAGTTACCTACAGCAGGGCACTGAAGCTTTCTTT.

This clone was detected a few times. The junction departs from germline at one end; a sequencing error may be responsible. This chain joins TRBV2 and TRBJ1-2; D call uncertain. The germline V gene has CDR1 SNHLY and CDR2 FYNNEI. The CDR3 is made up of 10 amino acids. As DNA, the CDR3 is TGTGCCAGCAGGCAAACCGGTTACGCCTTC. Amino acids: CASRQTGYAF.

V and J are TRBV19 and TRBJ1-1; 8 positions agree with TRBD1. Germline V CDR1 and CDR2: LNHDA, SQIVND (reference sequence). Trimming removed 5 bases from V and 4 bases from J; junction bases left unmatched: 6. The CDR3 sequence is 14 residues long. Here the CDR3 DNA reads TGTGCCAGTAGTCCTCAACAGGGGGGCACTGAAGCTTTCTTT. Translation: CASSPQQGGTEAFF.

The chain joins TRBV11-1 to TRBJ2-2, with 11 bases identical to TRBD2. Germline V gene lookup returns CDR1 SGHAT and CDR2 FQDESV (reference sequence). The V segment lost 5 bases and the J segment 6 bases; nucleotides outside the gene matches: 5. The CDR3 runs to 15 residues. The CDR3 sequence is CASSELAGAAGELFF. The CDR3 bases are TGTGCCAGCAGCGAACTAGCGGGAGCGGCCGGGGAGCTGTTTTTT.

The CDR3, as DNA: TGTGCCAGCAGCTTAGATGGCAGCTCTGGAAACACCATATATTTT. Its translation: CASSLDGSSGNTIYF. The J gene is TRBJ1-3, the V gene TRBV7-8; D is unresolved. V lost 1 base and J 0 bases, leaving 7 bases between the germline ends. The germline V gene has CDR1 SGHVS and CDR2 FQNEAQ. The CDR3 length is 15 residues.

This chain uses TRBV23-1 with TRBJ1-1, with no clear D. TRBV23-1 is an ORF for which the function is uncertain. This CDR3 comprises 15 residues. V lost 1 base to trimming and J lost 0 bases, with 9 bases between them. The CDR3 DNA reads as TGCGCCAGCAGTCAATGGCCGAGGATGAACACTGAAGCTTTCTTT. Protein: CASSQWPRMNTEAFF.

The chain recombines TRBV13 with TRBJ2-1; 10 bases line up with TRBD2. This CDR3 region has 15 residues. V gave up 7 bases and J gave up 5 bases; unmatched junction bases: 8. Germline V gene lookup returns CDR1 PRHDT and CDR2 FYEKMQ (reference sequence). CDR3: CASTPGTSANNEQFF. The CDR3 DNA sequence: TGTGCCAGCACCCCTGGGACTAGCGCCAACAATGAGCAGTTCTTC.

The chain is built from TRBV5-5 and TRBJ2-7; TRBD2 agrees at 7 bases. The V and J ends lost 0 bases and 6 bases, in that order; junction bases with no gene match: 6. Germline CDR1 SGHKS, CDR2 YYEKEE (reference sequence). The CDR3 covers 14 residues. The CDR3 DNA follows: TGTGCCAGCAGCTTGGACGGGAGGATGGGCGAGCAGTACTTC. Protein: CASSLDGRMGEQYF.

This clone was recorded once. This chain joins TRBV5-4 and TRBJ1-6; unclear D gene. V was clipped by 0 bases and J by 8 bases, with 6 bases between them. The CDR3 covers 13 residues. The germline V gene has CDR1 SGHNT and CDR2 YYREEE (reference sequence). The DNA for the CDR3 is TGTGCCAGCAGCTTGGCCGGGGATTCACCCCTCCACTTT. The encoded protein is CASSLAGDSPLHF.

This clone was detected only once. The chain recombines TRBV27 with TRBJ1-1, with a possible D match to TRBD1 (5 bases). Per germline, CDR1 MNHEY and CDR2 SMNVEV (reference sequence). The CDR3 totals 13 residues. Trimming stripped 10 bases from V and 5 bases from J, with 17 bases between. CDR3 sequence (DNA): TGTGCCACCAAGGACACTCTCTGGACTGAAGCTTTCTTT. Translation: CATKDTLWTEAFF.

This clone was seen a handful of times. The rearrangement joins TRBV30 to TRBJ1-2; a weak D match, TRBD1 (6 bases). Germline V gives CDR1 GTSNPN, CDR2 SVGIG (reference sequence). This CDR3 comprises 13 residues. Trimming left V 3 bases short and J 6 bases short, with 14 bases between. Here the CDR3 reads CAWSHKGGDGYTF. The CDR3 DNA reads as TGTGCCTGGAGCCACAAGGGGGGGGATGGCTACACCTTC.

V and J are TRBV5-1 and TRBJ1-6; 8 nucleotides match TRBD1. The ends lost 3 bases at V and 0 bases at J; junction bases unmatched: 5. This CDR3 is 17 amino acids long. Germline assignment: CDR1 SGHRS and CDR2 YFSETQ. CDR3 in amino acids: CASSYGTGSSYNSPLHF. CDR3 in DNA: TGCGCCAGCAGCTATGGGACAGGCAGCTCCTATAATTCACCCCTCCACTTT.